Listed here are 30 T cell receptor beta chains from one sample, sequenced in a study of beta chain features in type 1 diabetes. Study-level points and caveats: Among patients with Type 1 diabetes, TCRB CDR3s were moderately but significantly shorter in every one of the four CD4+ subsets.

Their recognized antigens are unknown. Every isolated RNA sample was fully reverse transcribed, so sequencing captured expressed TCRB transcripts. Libraries were prepared by immunoSEQ multiplex PCR; TCRdb keeps only in-frame clonotypes and omits some of them. The repertoire has 250,000 to 300,000 clones, approximately 24% of them found once; the top ten carry 0.012%. The sequenced sample consisted of naive CD4+ T cells from blood. These receptors were collected from a woman aged 30 to 39 with type 1 diabetes.

V and J are TRBV9 and TRBJ2-6; D not certain. CDR3 size: 17 residues. The V end was cut by 4 bases, the J end by 0 bases, with 14 bases between. Germline loops: CDR1 SGDLS, CDR2 YYNGEE. The CDR3 region has the DNA TGTGCCAGCAGCTCTAGTCCGAAACGCTCTGGGGCCAACGTCCTGACTTTC. It specifies CASSSSPKRSGANVLTF.

The chain joins TRBV5-1 to TRBJ2-6; D gene unclear. The germline V gene has CDR1 SGHRS and CDR2 YFSETQ. This CDR3 contains 14 residues. The germline V and J ends were trimmed by 3 bases and 1 base, with 5 bases remaining between them. Here the CDR3 reads CASSSRSGANVLTF. In DNA, the CDR3 is TGCGCCAGCAGCTCCAGATCTGGGGCCAACGTCCTGACTTTC.

This chain connects TRBV6-1 to TRBJ2-1, with TRBD1 as a possible D gene (5 bases). Germline V CDR1 and CDR2: MNHNS, SASEGT. The CDR3 length is 15 residues. The ends were cut back, 1 base at V and 9 bases at J, with 16 bases in the middle. The chain's CDR3 is CASSEGGWSSGEQFF. Here the CDR3 DNA reads TGTGCCAGCAGTGAAGGGGGCTGGAGTTCGGGTGAGCAGTTCTTC.

This clone was counted only a few times. J is TRBJ1-2 and V is TRBV15; no clear D gene. Per the germline V gene, CDR1 is LNHNV and CDR2 is YYDKDF (reference sequence). Trimming pared 0 bases from V and 4 bases from J, leaving 9 bases between. This CDR3 has 14 amino acids. In DNA, the CDR3 is TGTGCCACCAGCAGAGAAATCACAGCCTATGGCTACACCTTC. It specifies CATSREITAYGYTF.

This clone was detected a few times. The CDR3 sequence: CASSDRQGIRNEQYF. The DNA of the CDR3 is TGTGCCAGCAGTGACCGACAGGGTATAAGGAACGAGCAGTACTTC. V is TRBV25-1 and J is TRBJ2-7; 7 bases match TRBD1. V was pared by 3 bases and J by 5 bases, with 10 bases of the junction left unmatched. Germline V gives CDR1 MGHDK, CDR2 SYGVNS. The length of the CDR3 is 15 residues.

This clone was counted only a few times. Other DNA sequences within the sample encode an identical CDR3. The chain has TRBV29-1 and TRBJ2-1; 7 nucleotides match TRBD1. The CDR3 contains 15 residues. CDR1 is SQVTM and CDR2 is ANQGSEA in the germline V gene. Trimming cost V 3 bases and J 0 bases; bases outside gene matches: 5. CDR3 protein: CSVEDRRSSYNEQFF. The DNA of the CDR3 is TGCAGCGTTGAGGACAGGAGGAGCTCCTACAATGAGCAGTTCTTC.

The V gene is TRBV30, the J gene TRBJ1-5; 9 bases line up with TRBD1. Germline loops: CDR1 GTSNPN, CDR2 SVGIG (reference sequence). This CDR3 is built from 14 residues. With V trimmed by 2 bases and J by 6 bases, 5 bases remained unmatched. The CDR3: CAWSPGTGFQPQHF. CDR3 DNA: TGTGCCTGGAGTCCCGGGACAGGGTTTCAGCCCCAGCATTTT.

In this sample, this clone turned up a few times. The rearrangement joins TRBV7-3 to TRBJ1-1; D is unclear. V dropped 6 bases and J dropped 0 bases, with 8 bases sitting between them. The CDR3 sequence is 13 residues long. The germline V gene encodes CDR1 SGHTA and CDR2 FQGTGA. The DNA of the CDR3 is TGTGCCAGCAGGGAGCACATGAACACTGAAGCTTTCTTT. Protein: CASREHMNTEAFF.

This sequence joins TRBV27 and TRBJ1-4, with 7 positions matching TRBD1. Germline V gene lookup returns CDR1 MNHEY and CDR2 SMNVEV (reference sequence). V trimming: 4 bases; J trimming: 10 bases; junction bases outside the gene matches: 9. The CDR3 covers 14 residues. The chain's CDR3 is CASSSGQVFGKLFF. For the CDR3, the DNA is TGTGCCAGCAGTTCCGGACAGGTCTTTGGAAAACTGTTTTTT.

The J gene is TRBJ2-7, the V gene TRBV29-1; D is perhaps TRBD1 (6 bases). Germline V CDR1 and CDR2: SQVTM, ANQGSEA. The CDR3 is made up of 15 amino acids. The V end lost 3 bases, the J end lost 1 base, and 16 bases lay between the germline ends. CDR3 residues: CSVDTTGDTSYEQYF. The DNA of the CDR3 is TGCAGCGTTGACACGACAGGTGACACATCCTACGAGCAGTACTTC.

In this sample, this clone turned up a few times. The genes are TRBV18 and TRBJ2-1, with TRBD2 matching 12 bases. The CDR3 is 17 residues long. Germline V gene sequence: CDR1 KGHSH, CDR2 LQKENI. Trimming removed 0 bases from V and 10 bases from J; junction bases left unmatched: 10. CDR3 in amino acids: CASSPPALAGGEGEQFF. The CDR3 DNA follows: TGTGCCAGCTCACCACCGGCTCTAGCGGGAGGGGAAGGCGAGCAGTTCTTC.

The table lists this clone with a few counts. This chain connects TRBV19 to TRBJ2-3; D might be TRBD2 (5 bases). CDR1 LNHDA and CDR2 SQIVND come from the germline V gene (reference sequence). Trimming removed 5 bases at V and 2 bases at J, with 11 bases between. The CDR3 is 14 amino acids. The DNA for the CDR3 is TGTGCCAGTAGTTGGCTAGCTGACACAGATACGCAGTATTTT. As protein: CASSWLADTDTQYF.

This clone was counted a few times. The CDR3 spells CASSPSGTLDYGYTF. The CDR3 bases are TGTGCCAGCAGCCCTTCCGGGACACTCGATTATGGCTACACCTTC. This sequence joins TRBV7-2 and TRBJ1-2, with D perhaps matching TRBD1 (6 bases). Germline CDR1 reads SGHTA; CDR2 reads FQGNSA. Trimming pared 5 bases from V and 5 bases from J, leaving 18 bases between. This CDR3 is 15 amino acids long.

The chain is built from TRBV18 and TRBJ2-5, with D perhaps TRBD1 (5 bases). Germline CDR1 and CDR2: KGHSH and LQKENI. The V gene lost 4 bases and the J gene lost 5 bases, with 14 bases spanning the gap. This CDR3 has 14 amino acids. CDR3 sequence reads: CASSRSGHRETQYF. The CDR3 DNA follows: TGTGCCAGCTCACGGTCAGGGCATCGGGAGACCCAGTACTTC. Variable domain in full (rest from reference TRBV18 and TRBJ2-5): NAGVMQNPRHLVRRRGQEARLRCSPMKGHSHVYWYRQLPEEGLKFMVYLQKENIIDESGMPKERFSAEFPKEGPSILRIQQVVRGDSAAYFCASSRSGHRETQYFGPGTRLLVL.

This chain links TRBV28 with TRBJ1-2, with D possibly matching TRBD1 (5 bases). Trimming removed 6 bases at V and 6 bases at J, with 11 bases between. In germline, CDR1 is MDHEN, CDR2 SYDVKM. The CDR3 has 12 amino acids. The CDR3 region has the DNA TGTGCCAGCAGCTTGGGCAGGGATGGCTACACCTTC. This translates into CASSLGRDGYTF.

This clone was counted a few times. V and J are TRBV30 and TRBJ1-5; tentative D call: TRBD1 (6 bases). CDR3 size: 14 residues. Germline CDR1 GTSNPN, CDR2 SVGIG (reference sequence). V was pared by 1 base and J by 7 bases, with 14 bases between. CDR3: CAWSEDRRGQPQHF. For the CDR3, the DNA is TGTGCCTGGAGTGAAGACCGAAGGGGGCAGCCCCAGCATTTT.

This clone appeared a few times. This chain connects TRBV29-1 to TRBJ1-1; no firm D call. Trimming removed 4 bases at V and 2 bases at J, with 11 bases between. The CDR3 is 13 amino acids. CDR1 is SQVTM and CDR2 is ANQGSEA in the germline V gene. CDR3: CSVVEASNTEAFF. In DNA, the CDR3 is TGCAGCGTTGTTGAGGCCTCAAACACTGAAGCTTTCTTT.

The chain links TRBV29-1 to TRBJ1-2; TRBD1 matches 9 bases. V trimming: 6 bases; J trimming: 7 bases; junction bases outside the gene matches: 12. The CDR3 extends over 14 amino acids. Per the germline V gene, CDR1 is SQVTM and CDR2 is ANQGSEA. This chain's CDR3 is CSVALGDREGGYTF. DNA of the CDR3: TGCAGCGTCGCCCTGGGGGACAGGGAGGGTGGCTACACCTTC.

The chain is built from TRBV2 and TRBJ2-3; possibly TRBD2 for D (6 bases). Trimming cost V 9 bases and J 3 bases, with 19 bases left between them. Germline loops: CDR1 SNHLY, CDR2 FYNNEI. This CDR3 is 15 amino acids long. CDR3 bases: TGTGCCAGTTGGGGGGACGGCGGCCCGACAGATACGCAGTATTTT. This translates into CASWGDGGPTDTQYF.

V and J are TRBV5-1 and TRBJ2-1; TRBD2 matches 7 bases. Germline values: CDR1 SGHRS, CDR2 YFSETQ. V gave up 4 bases and J gave up 8 bases; unmatched junction bases: 0. CDR3 length: 11 amino acids. The CDR3 sequence: CASSREDEQFF. The CDR3, as DNA: TGCGCCAGCAGCCGGGAGGATGAGCAGTTCTTC.

The gene calls are TRBV21-1 and TRBJ2-5; the table's D call TRBD2 went unverified against the DNA. TRBV21-1 constitutes a pseudogene. The CDR3 is 13 residues long. The CDR3 is CASMEGAAETQYF. CDR3 nucleotide sequence: TGTGCCAGCATGGAGGGCGCGGCAGAGACCCAGTACTTC.

Worth noting for this clone: The same CDR3 can be traced to other DNA sequences in this sample. The chain uses TRBV15 and TRBJ1-2; no clear D gene. This CDR3 is 12 amino acids long. The ends were cut back, 0 bases at V and 5 bases at J, with 4 bases in the middle. Looked up from germline, CDR1 is LNHNV and CDR2 is YYDKDF (reference sequence). CDR3 nucleotides: TGTGCCACCAGCAGAGATTCTTATGGCTACACCTTC. It encodes CATSRDSYGYTF.

This clone was picked up a small number of times. The chain employs TRBV7-3 and TRBJ2-1, with 11 bases identical to TRBD2. Germline assignment: CDR1 SGHTA and CDR2 FQGTGA. J gave up 5 bases and V 5 bases, and 8 bases lay outside the gene matches. CDR3 length: 16 residues. DNA of the CDR3: TGTGCCAGCAGCAAAACGGGACTAGCGGAGCACAATGAGCAGTTCTTC. It is translated as CASSKTGLAEHNEQFF.

The J gene is TRBJ2-6, the V gene TRBV6-4; D call uncertain. The germline V gene has CDR1 MRHNA and CDR2 SNTAGT. Trimming stripped 6 bases from V and 0 bases from J, with 6 bases between. The CDR3 length is 14 residues. This chain's CDR3 is CASRDHSGANVLTF. The CDR3 DNA reads as TGTGCCAGCAGAGACCACTCTGGGGCCAACGTCCTGACTTTC.

CDR3 in amino acids: CSVEGGMVAGALSSYNEQFF. The CDR3 DNA reads TGCAGCGTTGAAGGTGGAATGGTAGCGGGAGCCCTTAGCTCCTACAATGAGCAGTTCTTC. V and J are TRBV29-1 and TRBJ2-1, with TRBD2 matching over 9 bases. The germline V gene has CDR1 SQVTM and CDR2 ANQGSEA. This CDR3 comprises 20 residues. With V trimmed by 1 base and J by 0 bases, 16 bases remained unmatched.

A few counts support this clone. The chain has TRBV28 and TRBJ2-3; TRBD1 matches at 8 bases. Germline values: CDR1 MDHEN, CDR2 SYDVKM. V was pared by 4 bases and J by 2 bases, with 5 bases of the junction left unmatched. CDR3 length: 15 residues. The CDR3 loop is CASSSTGETTDTQYF. The CDR3 nucleotides are TGTGCCAGCAGTTCGACAGGGGAGACCACAGATACGCAGTATTTT.

The chain carries TRBV5-6 and TRBJ2-7; TRBD1 aligns across 7 bases. Looked up from germline, CDR1 is SGHDT and CDR2 is YYEEEE. J gave up 7 bases and V 4 bases, and 5 bases lay outside the gene matches. This CDR3 comprises 12 residues. The CDR3 reads CASSPNRGEQYF. The CDR3 DNA reads as TGTGCCAGCAGCCCTAACAGGGGAGAGCAGTACTTC.

The V and J genes are TRBV11-2 and TRBJ2-1, with D tentatively TRBD1 (6 bases). V was trimmed by 1 base and J by 5 bases, leaving 12 bases between them. The CDR3 is 15 residues long. Germline CDR1 is SGHAT and CDR2 is FQNNGV. The CDR3 protein is CASSLGLQGNNEQFF. CDR3 DNA: TGTGCCAGCAGCTTAGGTTTGCAGGGGAACAATGAGCAGTTCTTC.

This clone was seen a handful of times. This chain joins TRBV6-6 and TRBJ2-1; 7 positions match TRBD2. This CDR3 is 16 amino acids long. The J segment lost 7 bases and the V segment lost 5 bases, leaving 14 bases of the junction unmatched. The germline V gene encodes CDR1 MNHNY and CDR2 SVGAGI (reference sequence). The CDR3 bases are TGTGCCAGCAGTCGTAGCGGGCCGCCCGGCGGGAATGAGCAGTTCTTC. It translates to CASSRSGPPGGNEQFF.

The genes are TRBV5-1 and TRBJ2-3; 9 positions match TRBD2. Unmatched junction bases numbered 6, after V lost 2 bases and J lost 2 bases. There are 16 residues in the CDR3. Germline CDR1 is SGHRS and CDR2 is YFSETQ. CDR3 loop: CASSFATSGSTDTQYF. CDR3 nucleotide sequence: TGCGCCAGCAGCTTCGCAACTAGCGGGTCCACAGATACGCAGTATTTT.